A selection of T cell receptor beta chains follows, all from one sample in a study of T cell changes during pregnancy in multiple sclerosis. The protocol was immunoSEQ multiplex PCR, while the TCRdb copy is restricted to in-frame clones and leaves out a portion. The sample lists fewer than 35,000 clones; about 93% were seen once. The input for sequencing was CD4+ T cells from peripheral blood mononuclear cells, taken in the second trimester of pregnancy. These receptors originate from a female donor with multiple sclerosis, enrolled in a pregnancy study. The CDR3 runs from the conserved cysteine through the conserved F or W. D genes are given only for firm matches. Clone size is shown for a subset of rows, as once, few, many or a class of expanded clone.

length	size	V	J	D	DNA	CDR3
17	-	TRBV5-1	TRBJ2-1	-	TGCGCCAGCAGCTTTGACCCATCTAGTGGGTCCTACAATGAGCAGTTCTTC	CASSFDPSSGSYNEQFF
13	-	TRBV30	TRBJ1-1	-	TGTGCCTGGAGTGCGCCAGGGACTACTGAAGCTTTCTTT	CAWSAPGTTEAFF
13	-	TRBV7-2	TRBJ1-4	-	TGTGCCAGCAGCCCCGGGACAAATGAAAAACTGTTTTTT	CASSPGTNEKLFF
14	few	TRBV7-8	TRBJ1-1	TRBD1	TGTGCCGGACGGGACAGCGGCCCGAACACTGAAGCTTTCTTT	CAGRDSGPNTEAFF
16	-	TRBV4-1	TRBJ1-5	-	TGCGCCAGCAGCGTGGGGGGGAGGCTTCCGAATCAGCCCCAGCATTTT	CASSVGGRLPNQPQHF
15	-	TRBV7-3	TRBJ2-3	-	TGTGCCAGCAGCCTTACATCGTCCAGCACAGATACGCAGTATTTT	CASSLTSSSTDTQYF
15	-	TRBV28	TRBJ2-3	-	TGTGCCAGCCCGCCCGTCCTCGGAGGGACAGATACGCAGTATTTT	CASPPVLGGTDTQYF
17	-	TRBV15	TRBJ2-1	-	TGTGCCACCAGCAGAGAGTTGTTCGGACTTTCCTACAATGAGCAGTTCTTC	CATSRELFGLSYNEQFF
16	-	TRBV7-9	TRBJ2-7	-	TGTGCCAGCAGCTTAAGGATTCGAGGCGCCTCCTACGAGCAGTACTTC	CASSLRIRGASYEQYF
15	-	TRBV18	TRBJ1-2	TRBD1	TGTGCCAGCTCACCAGACAGGGGTACTAACTATGGCTACACCTTC	CASSPDRGTNYGYTF
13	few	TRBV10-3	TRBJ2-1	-	TGTGCCATCAGTGATTCTCCCCGCAATGAGCAGTTCTTC	CAISDSPRNEQFF
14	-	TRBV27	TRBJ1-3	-	TGTGCCAGCAGTAGCGGAGCCTCTGGAAACACCATATATTTT	CASSSGASGNTIYF
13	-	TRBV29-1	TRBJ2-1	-	TGCAGCGTTGTGTCGGGATCGGGCAATGAGCAGTTCTTC	CSVVSGSGNEQFF
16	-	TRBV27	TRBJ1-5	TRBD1	TGTGCCAGCAGTTCGACTGTGACAGGGAACAATCAGCCCCAGCATTTT	CASSSTVTGNNQPQHF
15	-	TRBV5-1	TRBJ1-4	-	TGCGCCAGCAGCTTGGGGACAGCAACTAATGAAAAACTGTTTTTT	CASSLGTATNEKLFF
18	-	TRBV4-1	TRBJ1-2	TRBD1	TGCGCCAGCAGCCAAGTTCGGGACAGGGTACCTACTAACTATGGCTACACCTTC	CASSQVRDRVPTNYGYTF
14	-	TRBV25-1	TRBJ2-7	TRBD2	TGTGCCAGCAGTGAGCCTAGCGGGAGGGATGAGCAGTACTTC	CASSEPSGRDEQYF
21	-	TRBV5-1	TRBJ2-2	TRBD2	TGCGCCAGCAGCGTCCCGACTAGCGGGGGAGGAAGACCCCCGAACACCGGGGAGCTGTTTTTT	CASSVPTSGGGRPPNTGELFF
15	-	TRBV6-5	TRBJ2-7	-	TGTGCCAGCAGCCCCGCCGGGACAATCTCCTACGAGCAGTACTTC	CASSPAGTISYEQYF
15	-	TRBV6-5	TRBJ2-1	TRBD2	TGTGCCAGCAGTTCGGGACTAGCGGGGGTTAATGAGCAGTTCTTC	CASSSGLAGVNEQFF
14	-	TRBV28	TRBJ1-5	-	TGTGCCAGCAGTCTAAGGGGGGGAGGTCAGCCCCAGCATTTT	CASSLRGGGQPQHF
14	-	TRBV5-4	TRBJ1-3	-	TGTGCCAGCAGCTTGTGGACAGCACCAAACACCATATATTTT	CASSLWTAPNTIYF
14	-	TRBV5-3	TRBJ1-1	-	TGTGCCAGAAGCAGCGAAGGCCTGAACACTGAAGCTTTCTTT	CARSSEGLNTEAFF
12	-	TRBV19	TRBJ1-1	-	TGTGCCAGTAAAGGTTTCCGGGTATCAGCTTTCTTT	CASKGFRVSAFF
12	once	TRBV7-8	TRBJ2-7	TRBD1	TGTGCCAGCAGCGAAAAGGGACAGGGCCAGTACTTC	CASSEKGQGQYF
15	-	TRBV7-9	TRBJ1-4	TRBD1	TGTGCCAGCAGCGGGGGGACAGGGGATAATGAAAAACTGTTTTTT	CASSGGTGDNEKLFF
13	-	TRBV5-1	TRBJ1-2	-	TGCGCCAGCAGCTTGGAGACAAGCTATGGCTACACCTTC	CASSLETSYGYTF
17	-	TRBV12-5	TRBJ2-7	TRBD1	TGTGCTAGTGGTAGGGGAAACATGGGACAGCGGATGGGGGAGCAGTACTTC	CASGRGNMGQRMGEQYF
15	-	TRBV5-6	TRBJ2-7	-	TGTGCCAGCAGCTTATACGGAGGAAAACCCTACGAGCAGTACTTC	CASSLYGGKPYEQYF
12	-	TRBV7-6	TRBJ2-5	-	TGTGCCAGCAGCTTCGGAGGAGAGACCCAGTACTTC	CASSFGGETQYF
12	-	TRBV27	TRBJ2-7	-	TGTGCCAGCAGACAGGGAAACGACGAGCAGTACTTC	CASRQGNDEQYF
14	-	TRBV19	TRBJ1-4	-	TGTGCCAGTAGTATCAGAACAGTTAATGAAAAACTGTTTTTT	CASSIRTVNEKLFF
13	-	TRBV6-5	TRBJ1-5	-	TGTGCCAGCAGTTCGGGGGGCAATCAGCCCCAGCATTTT	CASSSGGNQPQHF
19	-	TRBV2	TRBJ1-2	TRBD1	TGTGCCAGCAGGACGAAGGGGGGACAGGGGGCTCAAGACGGCTATGGCTACACCTTC	CASRTKGGQGAQDGYGYTF
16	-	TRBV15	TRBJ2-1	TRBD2	TGTGCCACCAGCAGAGATCCTCTAGCGGGAGGGGTGGAGCAGTTCTTC	CATSRDPLAGGVEQFF
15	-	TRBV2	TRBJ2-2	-	TGTGCCAGCAGAACAGACGTAACTCTGTCCGGGGAGCTGTTTTTT	CASRTDVTLSGELFF
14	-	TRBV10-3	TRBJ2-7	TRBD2	TGTGCCATCACGAGCGGGACGGGCTCCTACGAGCAGTACTTC	CAITSGTGSYEQYF
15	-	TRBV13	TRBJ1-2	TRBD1	TGTGCCAGCAGCTTAGCCGGACAGGGGGGGTATGGCTACACCTTC	CASSLAGQGGYGYTF
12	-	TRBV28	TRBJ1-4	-	TGTGCCAGCAGCGTAACTAATGAAAAACTGTTTTTT	CASSVTNEKLFF
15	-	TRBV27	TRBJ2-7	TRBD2	TGTGCCAGCAGTCCCAGAGCGGGAGCTCCCTACGAGCAGTACTTC	CASSPRAGAPYEQYF
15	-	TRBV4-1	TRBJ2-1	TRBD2	TGCGCCAGCAGCCAATCAGCGGGGGTCGGGAATGAGCAGTTCTTC	CASSQSAGVGNEQFF
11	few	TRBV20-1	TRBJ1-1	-	TGCAGTCGGGGAGGGCACACTGAAGCTTTCTTT	CSRGGHTEAFF
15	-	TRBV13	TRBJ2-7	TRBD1	TGTGCCAGCAGCCCCCTCGGCACAGGGGGCAACGAGCAGTACTTC	CASSPLGTGGNEQYF
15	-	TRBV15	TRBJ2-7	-	TGTGCCACCAGCGTAGGCCGAGGTGGAACCTACGAGCAGTACTTC	CATSVGRGGTYEQYF
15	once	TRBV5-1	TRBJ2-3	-	TGCGCCAGCAGCTTGATTGGACAGAGCACAGATACGCAGTATTTT	CASSLIGQSTDTQYF
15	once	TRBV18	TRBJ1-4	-	TGTGCCAGCTCACCCCTGACAGGCATTAATGAAAAACTGTTTTTT	CASSPLTGINEKLFF
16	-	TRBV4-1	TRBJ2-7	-	TGCGCCAGCAGCCCCACGAGCGGCCTAGCCCCCTACGAGCAGTACTTC	CASSPTSGLAPYEQYF
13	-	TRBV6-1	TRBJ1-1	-	TGTGCCAGCAGTGCCAAGAGGGACACTGAAGCTTTCTTT	CASSAKRDTEAFF
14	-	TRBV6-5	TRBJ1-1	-	TGTGCCAGCAGTTCAGCGACAGGGAACACTGAAGCTTTCTTT	CASSSATGNTEAFF
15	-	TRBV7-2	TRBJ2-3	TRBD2	TGTGCCAGCAGCCTAGCGGGAGTTGGCACAGATACGCAGTATTTT	CASSLAGVGTDTQYF
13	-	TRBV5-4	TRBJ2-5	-	TGTGCCAGCAGCCGACTAGACCAAGAGACCCAGTACTTC	CASSRLDQETQYF
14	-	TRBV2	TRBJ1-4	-	TGTGCCAGCATTCTAGGGGGTGCTAATGAAAAACTGTTTTTT	CASILGGANEKLFF
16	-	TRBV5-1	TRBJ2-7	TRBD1	TGCGCCAGCAACCCCAAACCGGGACAGGGTTCCTACGAGCAGTACTTC	CASNPKPGQGSYEQYF
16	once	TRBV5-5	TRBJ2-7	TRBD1	TGTGCCAGCAGCCGATCAGCGAGGACAGGGGGTGTCGAGCAGTACTTC	CASSRSARTGGVEQYF
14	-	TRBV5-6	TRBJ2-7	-	TGTGCCAGCAGCCAGGTTGGGGGCTTCTACGAGCAGTACTTC	CASSQVGGFYEQYF
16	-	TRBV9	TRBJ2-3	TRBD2	TGTGCCAGCAGCGTTGCGGGAGGTTGGAGGGTGGATACGCAGTATTTT	CASSVAGGWRVDTQYF
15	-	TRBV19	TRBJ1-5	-	TGTGCCAGTAGTCCCACCGGGACTTGGGGTCAGCCCCAGCATTTT	CASSPTGTWGQPQHF
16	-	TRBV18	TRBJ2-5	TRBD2	TGTGCCAGCTCACCCCCAGGACTAGCGGGAAAAGAGACCCAGTACTTC	CASSPPGLAGKETQYF
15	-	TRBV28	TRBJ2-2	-	TGTGCCAGCAGTTCGCCCGGAGCAGCCACCGGGGAGCTGTTTTTT	CASSSPGAATGELFF
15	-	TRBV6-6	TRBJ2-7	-	TGTGCCAGCAGTTCACCGGGACTGACAACCTACGAGCAGTACTTC	CASSSPGLTTYEQYF